The entry below gives a single TCR beta chain sequence along with its context. No antigen is known for it. Qualities for individual bases were not recorded, and no much larger clone is one base off. Per the germline V gene, SGHRS is the CDR1 and YFSETQ is the CDR2. The CDR3 numbers 16 residues from cysteine through phenylalanine. Solely the CDR3 DNA is kept, with 48 bases framed from the first base. The germline V end is reduced by 0 bases and the J end by 4 bases; junction bases left unmatched: 4. The data belong to a study of blood T cell repertoires in COVID-19 (dated by TCRdb to between 2020 and 2021). Turning to the overall study: Samples covering the acute and convalescent phases of COVID-19 were provided by collaborators in the United States, Italy and Spain. The prospective study material was composed of cDNA or gDNA derived from T cells, B-cell-depleted T cells, or PBMCs. The dataset comprised deeply sampled blood TCRbeta repertoires from subjects exposed to, actively infected with, or recovered from COVID-19. The repertoires were released in a freely available public database intended as a resource for research on the immune response to SARS-CoV-2. Samples came from the ongoing ImmuneRACE study (first 160 participants) plus 1,254 subjects from 6 global collaborators. The sample metadata nearly always contained a de-identified subject ID, COVID-19 status, age in years and sex. Where available, HLA class I and class II types were obtained from metadata supplied by the sample provider rather than from assay-based typing. The full study reports these points: The amount of clinical and demographic metadata varied by source and participant and was provided uncurated.

TCRbeta CDR3 regions were amplified from genomic DNA using the immunoSEQ Assay, a bias-controlled multiplex PCR. As for the original processing: The number of nucleated cells in each sample was estimated from the amplification of reference gene primers within the assay. Sequence reads were collapsed and filtered to measure the absolute abundance of every unique TCRbeta CDR3 rearrangement. For each sample, productive Simpson clonality was calculated by taking the square root of Simpson's diversity index across productive rearrangements. TCRdb holds this immuneACCESS table with in-frame rearrangements only. Some clones are missing; in checked studies, unresolved V genes explain under half, and the rest has no known cause. V, J and clone size reflect that table, while D and trimming were determined from the DNA. The sample data list around 190,000 clones, and about 82% of these were observed just once. The biggest ten clones account for around 6% of the sample.

Enrolling through a virtual design, the prospective study's participants ranged in age from roughly 18 to 89 years and lived across roughly 23 United States geographic areas. Cohort assignment in the prospective study relied on participant-reported clinical history from a screening survey and a study questionnaire. Mobile phlebotomists in the prospective study collected whole blood, serum and a nasopharyngeal or oropharyngeal swab from every participant. Over an approximately two-month period, participants in the prospective study had the option of providing additional blood draws and questionnaires. Blood samples from the prospective study were shipped frozen or at room temperature prior to DNA extraction.

Recombination connected TRBV5-1 to TRBJ2-5, with 12 bases in between that match TRBD2. The sample taken for sequencing was PBMCs or T cells enriched from blood (not recorded which). This clonotype originated in a man aged 35 to 55 with acute COVID-19. The DNA sequence is as follows: TGCGCCAGCAGCTTGGAGACTAGCGGGAGTGGAGAGACCCAGTACTTC. This sequence encodes CASSLETSGSGETQYF.